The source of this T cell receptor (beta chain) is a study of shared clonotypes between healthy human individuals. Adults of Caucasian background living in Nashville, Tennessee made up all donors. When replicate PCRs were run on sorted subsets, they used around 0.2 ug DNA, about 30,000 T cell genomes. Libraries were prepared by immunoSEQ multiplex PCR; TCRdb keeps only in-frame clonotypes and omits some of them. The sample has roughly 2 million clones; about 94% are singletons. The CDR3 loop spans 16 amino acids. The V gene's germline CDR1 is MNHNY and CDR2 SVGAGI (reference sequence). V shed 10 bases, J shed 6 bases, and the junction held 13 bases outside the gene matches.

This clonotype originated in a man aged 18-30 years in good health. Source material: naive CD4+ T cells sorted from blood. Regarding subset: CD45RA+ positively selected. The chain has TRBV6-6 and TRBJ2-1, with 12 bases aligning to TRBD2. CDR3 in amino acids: CATTPLAGGAANEQFF. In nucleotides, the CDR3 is TGTGCCACGACCCCACTAGCGGGGGGCGCAGCCAATGAGCAGTTCTTC.